These T cell receptor beta chains were read from a single sample in a study of response to subunit inactivated influenza vaccine. One entry per CDR3 protein results from TCRdb running MiXCR on the RT-PCR reads. The data contain 600,000 to 700,000 distinct CDR3 sequences, around 15% of them singletons. The source was PBMCs from blood, collected 14 days before vaccination. Receptor source: a man in his fifties or sixties who received an inactivated influenza vaccine. Each CDR3 is given with its conserved first and last residue. The D gene is left open where the match is weak. Where a row states a size, it is once, few, many or the class of an expanded clone; other rows omit it.

V	D	J	size	CDR3	DNA
TRBV2	TRBD1	TRBJ2-1	many	CASSWTGEGFF	TGTGCCAGCAGTTGGACAGGGGAGGGTTTCTTC
TRBV27	TRBD2	TRBJ2-1	few	CASSRSGSPGFRYNEQFF	TGTGCCAGCAGTCGAAGCGGGAGCCCCGGTTTTCGATACAATGAGCAGTTCTTC
TRBV7-8	TRBD1	TRBJ1-2	NA	CASSFARQGRQSSNYGYTF	TGTGCCAGCAGCTTCGCTCGACAGGGGAGGCAATCGTCTAACTATGGCTACACCTTC
TRBV2	NA	TRBJ2-3	NA	CASSGQGFTDTQYF	TGTGCCAGCAGTGGGCAGGGATTCACAGATACGCAGTATTTT
TRBV12-3/TRBV12-4	TRBD2	TRBJ2-3	few	CASSLDTSGSTDTQYF	TGTGCCAGCAGTTTAGATACTAGCGGGAGCACAGATACGCAGTATTTT
TRBV6-1	TRBD2	TRBJ2-1	NA	CASRPSGRYNEQFF	TGTGCCAGCAGGCCTAGCGGGAGGTACAATGAGCAGTTCTTC
TRBV12-3/TRBV12-4	NA	TRBJ2-1	many	CASTPGVYNEQFF	TGTGCCAGCACCCCAGGGGTCTACAATGAGCAGTTCTTC
TRBV28	NA	TRBJ2-5	NA	CASRTLRGGLIQETQYF	TGTGCCAGCAGGACTCTGAGAGGGGGGCTGATACAAGAGACCCAGTACTTC
TRBV20-1	TRBD2	TRBJ2-7	few	CSAGGTSGTSSYEQYF	TGCAGTGCTGGGGGGACTAGCGGGACGTCCTCCTACGAGCAGTACTTC
TRBV12-3/TRBV12-4	NA	TRBJ2-1	few	CASSFMGIINEQFF	TGTGCCAGCAGTTTCATGGGTATAATCAATGAGCAGTTCTTC
TRBV4-1	TRBD2	TRBJ2-1	many	CASSKGLADYNEQFF	TGCGCCAGCAGCAAGGGACTAGCGGACTACAATGAGCAGTTCTTC
TRBV7-2	NA	TRBJ2-7	NA	CASSVGTGDEQYF	TGTGCCAGCAGCGTAGGGACCGGAGACGAGCAGTACTTC
TRBV7-8	NA	TRBJ2-7	few	CASSFDIYSYEQYF	TGTGCCAGCAGCTTCGACATTTACTCCTACGAGCAGTACTTC
TRBV7-2	NA	TRBJ2-1	once	CASSLNYEQFF	TGTGCCAGCAGCTTGAACTATGAGCAGTTCTTC
TRBV5-6	TRBD1	TRBJ2-2	NA	CASSLVVTGSTGELFF	TGTGCCAGCAGCTTGGTGGTGACAGGGTCCACCGGGGAGCTGTTTTTT
TRBV3-1	TRBD2	TRBJ2-3	NA	CASSQALAGGSGSTQYF	TGTGCCAGCAGCCAGGCACTAGCGGGAGGCTCGGGGAGTACGCAGTATTTT
TRBV29-1	TRBD1	TRBJ2-7	few	CSVSTGGVHEQYF	TGCAGCGTTTCGACAGGGGGGGTGCACGAGCAGTACTTC
TRBV6-2/TRBV6-3	NA	TRBJ1-1	NA	CASSYGRNTEAFF	TGTGCCAGCAGTTACGGTCGGAACACTGAAGCTTTCTTT
TRBV2	NA	TRBJ2-7	many	CASSEWGRGAYEQYF	TGTGCCAGCAGTGAGTGGGGTAGAGGGGCCTACGAGCAGTACTTC
TRBV25-1	TRBD1	TRBJ1-1	few	CATRTGGTEAFF	TGTGCCACCAGGACAGGGGGCACTGAAGCTTTCTTT
TRBV27	NA	TRBJ2-1	many	CASSFPGNEQFF	TGTGCCAGCAGTTTTCCTGGCAATGAGCAGTTCTTC
TRBV11-3	NA	TRBJ2-1	many	CASSFRQGYEQFF	TGTGCCAGCAGCTTTAGGCAGGGCTATGAGCAGTTCTTC
TRBV4-1	TRBD1	TRBJ1-2	NA	CASSDGQGRRDYGYTF	TGCGCCAGCAGCGACGGACAGGGAAGGAGGGACTATGGCTACACCTTC
TRBV20-1	TRBD1	TRBJ2-7	NA	CSASPDRDYSEQYF	TGCAGTGCTAGTCCTGACAGGGATTATTCCGAGCAGTACTTC
TRBV5-6	TRBD2	TRBJ2-1	NA	CASSLGGSAYNEQFF	TGTGCCAGCAGCTTGGGCGGGAGTGCCTACAATGAGCAGTTCTTC
TRBV11-2	TRBD1	TRBJ2-7	NA	CASRRGVGGQGAYEQYF	TGTGCCAGCAGACGAGGGGTGGGGGGACAGGGAGCCTACGAGCAGTACTTC
TRBV15	TRBD2	TRBJ2-3	NA	CATSRDQAGKDTQYF	TGTGCCACCAGCAGAGATCAAGCGGGGAAAGATACGCAGTATTTT
TRBV20-1	TRBD2	TRBJ2-1	many	CSAVSGTSISNEQFF	TGCAGTGCCGTAAGTGGGACTAGCATTTCCAATGAGCAGTTCTTC
TRBV20-1	NA	TRBJ2-1	few	CSARNQPNEQFF	TGCAGTGCTAGAAATCAGCCCAATGAGCAGTTCTTC
TRBV5-1	TRBD2	TRBJ2-3	NA	CASSFPTSGSTDTQYF	TGCGCCAGCAGCTTCCCGACTAGCGGGAGCACAGATACGCAGTATTTT
TRBV20-1	NA	TRBJ1-2	NA	CSVHRSYGYTF	TGCAGTGTTCACAGGAGCTATGGCTACACCTTC
TRBV25-1	NA	TRBJ1-5	NA	CASRSGPGPQHF	TGTGCCAGCAGGTCGGGTCCAGGGCCCCAGCATTTT
TRBV7-8	NA	TRBJ1-1	many	CASSSPVRTEAFF	TGTGCCAGCAGCTCCCCCGTACGTACTGAAGCTTTCTTT
TRBV7-8	NA	TRBJ1-1	many	CFSGGMNTEAFF	TGTTTTTCCGGGGGGATGAACACTGAAGCTTTCTTT
TRBV29-1	NA	TRBJ2-7	few	CSVSPGGDPYEQYF	TGCAGCGTTTCCCCCGGGGGAGACCCCTACGAGCAGTACTTC
TRBV7-9	NA	TRBJ1-5	many	CASSLDLEGAQHF	TGTGCCAGCAGCCTGGACTTGGAGGGAGCCCAGCATTTT
TRBV12-3/TRBV12-4	NA	TRBJ2-5	NA	CATWGDSEETQYF	TGTGCCACTTGGGGGGACAGCGAAGAGACCCAGTACTTC
TRBV5-6	TRBD1	TRBJ1-6	NA	CASSADRGRSPLHF	TGTGCCAGCAGCGCGGACAGGGGGCGATCACCCCTCCACTTT
TRBV11-2	TRBD2	TRBJ2-3	few	CASSFEIASGRGTDTQYF	TGTGCCAGCAGCTTTGAAATCGCTAGCGGACGGGGCACAGATACGCAGTATTTT
TRBV12-3/TRBV12-4	NA	TRBJ2-3	many	CASTPGPSTDTQYF	TGTGCTAGCACCCCGGGCCCGAGCACAGATACGCAGTATTTT
TRBV9	TRBD2	TRBJ2-1	many	CASSVATSGLSAEQFF	TGTGCCAGCAGCGTAGCTACTAGCGGGCTGAGTGCTGAGCAGTTCTTC
TRBV28	NA	TRBJ1-2	few	CASSKDRDYGYTF	TGTGCCAGCAGTAAGGACCGTGACTATGGCTACACCTTC
TRBV20-1	NA	TRBJ1-2	NA	CSARDSTATNYGYTF	TGCAGTGCTAGAGATTCGACAGCTACTAACTATGGCTACACCTTC
TRBV6-2/TRBV6-3	TRBD1	TRBJ1-5	few	CASRTGTGQPQHF	TGTGCCAGCAGGACAGGGACGGGCCAGCCCCAGCATTTT
TRBV7-8	TRBD2	TRBJ2-1	few	CASSSRDYVSYNEQFF	TGTGCCAGCAGCTCGCGGGACTACGTTTCCTACAATGAGCAGTTCTTC